The 4 T cell receptor beta chains presented below share a single source sample, sequenced in a study of T cells in Graves' hyperthyroidism and ophthalmopathy. Template material for amplifying TCR beta CDR3 regions consisted of RNA transcripts. With the HTBI primer set, the TCR CDR3 went through a first round of RT-PCR. TCRdb recomputed calls from the multiplex PCR reads with MiXCR, one row per CDR3 protein. The table records around 500,000 distinct CDR3 sequences, about 16% of them present only once. The material sequenced was blood. These receptors originate from a woman in her twenties or thirties with Graves' ophthalmopathy.

In its sample, this clonotype was seen many times. The CDR3 DNA reads as TGTGCCAGCAGCGTACAGGGTGTTGAGCAGTTCTTC. Amino acid sequence: CASSVQGVEQFF. The V gene is TRBV7-2, the J gene TRBJ2-1, with D maybe TRBD1 (6 bases). There are 12 residues in the CDR3. Germline values: CDR1 SGHTA, CDR2 FQGNSA. V dropped 5 bases and J dropped 9 bases, with 11 bases sitting between them.

This chain uses TRBV29-1 with TRBJ2-7; D is perhaps TRBD1 (6 bases). The length of the CDR3 is 13 residues. V lost 3 bases, J lost 3 bases, and 12 bases lay in between. CDR1 and CDR2 from the germline V gene are SQVTM and ANQGSEA. The DNA for the CDR3 is TGCAGCGTTGACTCGACAGGAGACTACGAGCAGTACTTC. Amino acid sequence: CSVDSTGDYEQYF.

This clonotype has a handful of counts. The V gene is TRBV4-1, the J gene TRBJ2-3; the D is unclear. From germline, CDR1 is MGHRA and CDR2 YSYEKL. The CDR3 has 14 amino acids. V was trimmed by 0 bases and J by 5 bases, leaving 9 bases between them. The CDR3 DNA is TGCGCCAGCAGCCAAGATCTGACGAGAGATACGCAGTATTTT. This translates into CASSQDLTRDTQYF.

This clonotype showed up many times. This rearrangement joins TRBV2 to TRBJ2-2; no clear D. With 7 bases removed from V and 6 bases from J, the gap between germline ends came to 12 bases. The CDR3 totals 13 residues. Germline V gives CDR1 SNHLY, CDR2 FYNNEI. The CDR3 sequence is CASKADPPGELFF. The CDR3 bases are TGTGCCAGCAAGGCGGACCCCCCCGGGGAGCTGTTTTTT.